One and the same sample provided the 8 T cell receptor beta chains below, sequenced in a study of vaccination and CD4 T cells after COVID-19. Sequencing of the DNA from cultured CD4+ T cells was carried out with the Oncomine TCR Beta short-read assay. Via MiXCR, TCRdb re-called the PCR reads, giving one row per CDR3 protein. The sample includes roughly 14,000 distinct CDR3 sequences, 40% to 45% of them seen just once. Treatment meaning: roughly 11-day PBMC culture with coronavirus spike peptide pools or control peptides (ViraFEST assay). These receptors' antigens are unknown. The sequenced material came from cultured CD4+ T cells from blood. The receptors here all came from a human donor with COVID-19.

J is TRBJ1-2 and V is TRBV7-3; tentatively, D is TRBD1 (6 bases). Trimming pared 1 base from V and 6 bases from J, leaving 9 bases between. Germline CDR1 and CDR2: SGHTA and FQGTGA. The CDR3 is 13 residues long. The CDR3 coding sequence is TGTGCCAGCAGCTTAATGCAGGGGAATGGCTACACCTTC. It yields the protein CASSLMQGNGYTF.

V usage is TRBV6-2 or TRBV6-3 and J usage is TRBJ1-2; tentative D call: TRBD1 (5 bases). The ends were cut back, 6 bases at V and 3 bases at J, with 8 bases in the middle. The CDR3 totals 12 residues. Germline loops: CDR1 MNHEY, CDR2 SVGEGT. This CDR3 is CASSGTYYGYTF. The CDR3 nucleotides read TGTGCCAGCAGCGGGACCTACTATGGCTACACCTTC.

J is TRBJ2-3 and V is TRBV21-1; TRBD1 was called by the table and not checked on the DNA. TRBV21-1 is termed a pseudogene. The CDR3 is made up of 14 amino acids. This CDR3 is CASTGTASTDTQYF. CDR3 sequence (DNA): TGTGCCAGCACCGGGACAGCTAGCACAGATACGCAGTATTTT.

In the case of this clonotype: Germline and junction disagree at one end, which may indicate a read error. The chain is built from TRBV7-8 and TRBJ1-5, with D maybe TRBD1 (6 bases). In germline, CDR1 is SGHVS, CDR2 FQNEAQ. The CDR3 has 16 residues. The CDR3 protein is CVSSFTDRMGNQPQHF. DNA for the CDR3: TGTGTCAGCAGCTTCACTGACAGGATGGGCAATCAGCCCCAGCATTTT. Variable domain in full (rest from reference TRBV7-8 and TRBJ1-5): GAGVSQSPRYKVAKRGQDVALRCDPISGHVSLFWYQQALGQGPEFLTYFQNEAQLDKSGLPSDRFFAERPEGSVSTLKIQRTQQEDSAVYLCVSSFTDRMGNQPQHFGDGTRLSIL.

V gene TRBV6-1 combines with J gene TRBJ1-6; D gene ambiguous. Trimming stripped 6 bases from V and 8 bases from J, with 5 bases between. The CDR3 extends over 11 amino acids. The germline CDR1 and CDR2 sequences are MNHNS and SASEGT. The CDR3 is CASSRYSPLHF. CDR3 coding DNA: TGTGCCAGCAGCCGTTATTCACCCCTCCACTTT.

The chain has TRBV25-1 and TRBJ2-2; unclear D gene. This CDR3 is built from 15 residues. Per germline, CDR1 MGHDK and CDR2 SYGVNS. Between the trimmed V and J ends, which lost 4 bases and 6 bases, there was a span of 15 bases. This CDR3 reads CASSGRTQGSGELFF. CDR3 sequence (DNA): TGTGCCAGCAGTGGCCGGACGCAAGGATCCGGGGAGCTGTTTTTT.

This clonotype was detected only a few times. The genes are TRBV19 and TRBJ1-1; no clear D gene. The CDR3 length is 13 residues. Germline-derived CDR1 and CDR2 are LNHDA and SQIVND (reference sequence). V was shortened by 5 bases and J by 3 bases, with 10 bases between the two germline ends. Here the CDR3 DNA reads TGTGCCAGTAGTTCCTCGGGATACACTGAAGCTTTCTTT. It is translated as CASSSSGYTEAFF.

This rearrangement joins TRBV27 to TRBJ2-1; TRBD1 is a possible D gene (6 bases). V lost 3 bases and J 1 base, leaving 16 bases between the germline ends. Germline V gene data show CDR1 as MNHEY and CDR2 as SMNVEV (reference sequence). The CDR3 covers 17 residues. The CDR3 protein is CASSLPPQGRSYNEQFF. The CDR3, as DNA: TGTGCCAGCAGTTTGCCCCCTCAGGGGCGTTCCTACAATGAGCAGTTCTTC.